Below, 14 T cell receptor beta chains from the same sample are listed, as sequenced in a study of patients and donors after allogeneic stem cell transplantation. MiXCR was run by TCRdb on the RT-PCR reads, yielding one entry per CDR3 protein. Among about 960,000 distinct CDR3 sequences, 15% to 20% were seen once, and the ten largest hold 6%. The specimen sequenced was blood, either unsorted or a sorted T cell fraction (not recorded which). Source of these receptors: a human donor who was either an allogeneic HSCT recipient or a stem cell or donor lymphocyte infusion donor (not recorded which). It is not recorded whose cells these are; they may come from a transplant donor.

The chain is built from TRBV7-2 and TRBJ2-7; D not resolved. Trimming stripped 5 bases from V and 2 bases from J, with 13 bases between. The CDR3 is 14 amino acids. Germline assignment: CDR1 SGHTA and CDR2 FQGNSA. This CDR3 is CASSAADRAYEQYF. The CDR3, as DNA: TGTGCCAGCAGCGCCGCGGACCGAGCCTACGAGCAGTACTTC.

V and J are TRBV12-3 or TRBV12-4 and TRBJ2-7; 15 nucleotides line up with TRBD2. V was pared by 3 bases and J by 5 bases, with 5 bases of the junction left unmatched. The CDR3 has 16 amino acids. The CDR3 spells CASSFGTSGRSDEQYF. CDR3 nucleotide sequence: TGTGCCAGCAGTTTTGGGACTAGCGGGAGGAGCGACGAGCAGTACTTC.

The CDR3 region is CSASGTSYEQYF. In DNA form, the CDR3 reads TGCAGTGCTAGTGGCACTAGCTACGAGCAGTACTTC. The chain employs TRBV20-1 and TRBJ2-7, with D maybe TRBD2 (5 bases). The CDR3 loop spans 12 amino acids. CDR1 is DFQATT and CDR2 is SNEGSKA in the germline V gene (reference sequence). With 3 bases removed from V and 3 bases from J, the gap between germline ends came to 9 bases.

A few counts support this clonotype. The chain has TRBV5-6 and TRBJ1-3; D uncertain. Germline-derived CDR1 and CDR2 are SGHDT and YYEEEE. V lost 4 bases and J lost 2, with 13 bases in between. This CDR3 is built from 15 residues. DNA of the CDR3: TGTGCCAGCAGCCTAGTGGCCAGGCCTGGAAACACCATATATTTT. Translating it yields CASSLVARPGNTIYF.

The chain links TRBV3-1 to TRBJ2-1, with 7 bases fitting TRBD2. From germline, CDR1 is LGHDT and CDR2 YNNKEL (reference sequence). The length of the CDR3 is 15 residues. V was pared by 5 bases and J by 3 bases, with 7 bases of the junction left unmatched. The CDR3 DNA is TGTGCCAGCAGCAGGGGACTATCTAACTACAATGAGCAGTTCTTC. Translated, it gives CASSRGLSNYNEQFF.

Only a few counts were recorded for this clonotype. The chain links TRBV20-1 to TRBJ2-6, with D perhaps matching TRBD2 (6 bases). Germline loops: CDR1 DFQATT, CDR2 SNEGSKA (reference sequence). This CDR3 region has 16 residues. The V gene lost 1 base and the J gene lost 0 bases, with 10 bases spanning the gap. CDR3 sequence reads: CSARATGSSGANVLTF. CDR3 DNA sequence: TGCAGTGCTAGAGCGACCGGGAGCTCTGGGGCCAACGTCCTGACTTTC.

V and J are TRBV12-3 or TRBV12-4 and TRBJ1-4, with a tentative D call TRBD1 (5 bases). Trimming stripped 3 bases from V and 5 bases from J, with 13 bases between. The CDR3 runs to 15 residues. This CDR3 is CASSLGPDPNEKLFF. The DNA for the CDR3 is TGTGCCAGCAGTTTGGGGCCAGACCCAAATGAAAAACTGTTTTTT.

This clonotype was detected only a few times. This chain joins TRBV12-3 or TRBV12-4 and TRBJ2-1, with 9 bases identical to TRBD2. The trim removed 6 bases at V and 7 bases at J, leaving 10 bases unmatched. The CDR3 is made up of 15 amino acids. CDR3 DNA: TGTGCCAGCAGCCCTAATAGCGGGAGAGGAAATGAGCAGTTCTTC. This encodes CASSPNSGRGNEQFF.

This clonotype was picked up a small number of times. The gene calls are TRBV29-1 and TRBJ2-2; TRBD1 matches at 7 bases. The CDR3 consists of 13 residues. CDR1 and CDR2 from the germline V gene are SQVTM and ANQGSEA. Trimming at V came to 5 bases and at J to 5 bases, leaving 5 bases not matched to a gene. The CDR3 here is CSVQNRGTGELFF. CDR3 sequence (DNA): TGCAGCGTTCAGAACAGGGGTACCGGGGAGCTGTTTTTT.

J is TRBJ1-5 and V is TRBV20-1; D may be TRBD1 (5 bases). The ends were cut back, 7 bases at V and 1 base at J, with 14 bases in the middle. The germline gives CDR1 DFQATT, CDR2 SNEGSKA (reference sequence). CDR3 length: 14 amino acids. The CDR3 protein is CSVAKGQSNQPQHF. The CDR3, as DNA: TGCAGTGTCGCCAAGGGGCAGAGCAATCAGCCCCAGCATTTT.

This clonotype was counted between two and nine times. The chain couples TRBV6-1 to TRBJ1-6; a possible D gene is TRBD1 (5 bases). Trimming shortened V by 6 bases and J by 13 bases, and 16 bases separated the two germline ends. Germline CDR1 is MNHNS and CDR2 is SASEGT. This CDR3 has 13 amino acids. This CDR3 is CASRGDGQGPLHF. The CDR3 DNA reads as TGTGCCAGCAGAGGGGACGGACAAGGTCCCCTCCACTTT.

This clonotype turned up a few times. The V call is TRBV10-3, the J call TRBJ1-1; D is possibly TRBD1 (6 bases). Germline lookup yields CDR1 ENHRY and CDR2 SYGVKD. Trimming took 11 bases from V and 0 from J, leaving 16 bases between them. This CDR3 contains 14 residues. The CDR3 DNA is TGTGCCGTGATGGGGGCGGTAATGAACACTGAAGCTTTCTTT. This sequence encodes CAVMGAVMNTEAFF.

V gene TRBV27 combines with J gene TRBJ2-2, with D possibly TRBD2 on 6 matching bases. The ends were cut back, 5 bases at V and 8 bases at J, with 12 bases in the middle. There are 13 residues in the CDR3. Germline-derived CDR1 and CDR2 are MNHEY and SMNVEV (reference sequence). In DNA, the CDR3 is TGTGCCAGCAGTCATGATGCGGGGGGGGAGCTGTTTTTT. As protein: CASSHDAGGELFF.

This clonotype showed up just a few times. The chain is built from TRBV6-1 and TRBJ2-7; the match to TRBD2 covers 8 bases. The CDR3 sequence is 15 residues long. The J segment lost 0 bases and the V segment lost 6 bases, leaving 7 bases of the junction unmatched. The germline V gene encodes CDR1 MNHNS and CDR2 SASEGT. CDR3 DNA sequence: TGTGCCAGCAGCGACCGGGGGGGTAACTCCTACGAGCAGTACTTC. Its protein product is CASSDRGGNSYEQYF.